Listed below are T cell receptor beta chains from one sample, sequenced in a study of cytomegalovirus exposure and HLA in healthy donors. TCRdb keeps only in-frame clones here, not all; method: immunoSEQ multiplex PCR. The table records some 120,000 clones, about 81% of them present only once. Sequenced sample: PBMCs. The receptors were sampled from a woman in her 30s in good health and CMV-seronegative. Both conserved end residues are part of each CDR3. The D gene is left open where the match is weak. Where a row states a size, it is once, few, many or the class of an expanded clone; other rows omit it.

D: -; J: TRBJ2-1; size: -; V: TRBV18; DNA: TGTGCCAGCTCACCACTGAGGGGGGGCTCCTACAATGAGCAGTTCTTC; CDR3: CASSPLRGGSYNEQFF
D: -; J: TRBJ1-5; size: once; V: TRBV28; DNA: TGTGCCAGCAGTTTAGGACAGTTTTTGGCTCAGCCCCAGCATTTT; CDR3: CASSLGQFLAQPQHF
D: TRBD1; J: TRBJ2-7; size: -; V: TRBV5-1; DNA: TGCGCCAGCAGGACAGGGAGCTCCTACGAGCAGTACTTC; CDR3: CASRTGSSYEQYF
D: TRBD1; J: TRBJ1-6; size: once; V: TRBV2; DNA: TGTGCCAGCAGCGCGGGACAGACTATGAATTCACCCCTCCACTTT; CDR3: CASSAGQTMNSPLHF
D: TRBD1; J: TRBJ1-3; size: -; V: TRBV19; DNA: TGTGCCAGTAGTATACAGGGGGCCGGTGGAAACACCATATATTTT; CDR3: CASSIQGAGGNTIYF
D: -; J: TRBJ1-2; size: once; V: TRBV5-5; DNA: TGTGCCAGCAGCTTGGATCGGGGGGTATCCTTC; CDR3: CASSLDRGVSF
D: -; J: TRBJ1-2; size: -; V: TRBV5-4; DNA: TGTGCCAGCAGCCCCTCTGCGGGGTCTGGTTATAACTATGGCTACACCTTC; CDR3: CASSPSAGSGYNYGYTF
D: TRBD1; J: TRBJ1-6; size: -; V: TRBV7-3; DNA: TGTGCCAGCAGCCTCCAGGGACAGAGTAATTCACCCCTCCACTTT; CDR3: CASSLQGQSNSPLHF
D: TRBD2; J: TRBJ2-3; size: -; V: TRBV18; DNA: TGTGCCAGCCAGACTAGCGGCACAGATACGCAGTATTTT; CDR3: CASQTSGTDTQYF
D: -; J: TRBJ1-2; size: -; V: TRBV20-1; DNA: TGCAGTGCTAGTACGGTCTATGGCTACACCTTC; CDR3: CSASTVYGYTF
D: -; J: TRBJ1-4; size: -; V: TRBV5-4; DNA: TGTGCCAGCAGCTTCACTAGGGGGTCTAATGAAAAACTGTTTTTT; CDR3: CASSFTRGSNEKLFF
D: -; J: TRBJ1-2; size: -; V: TRBV2; DNA: TGTGCCAGCAGCGAACAGCTCTCGACTATTGGCTACACCTTC; CDR3: CASSEQLSTIGYTF
D: -; J: TRBJ1-2; size: -; V: TRBV4-2; DNA: TGTGCCAGCAGCCAGGGGGAGCGGGACTATGGCTACACCTTC; CDR3: CASSQGERDYGYTF
D: -; J: TRBJ2-7; size: -; V: TRBV5-6; DNA: TGTGCCAGCAGCACCTACTACGAGCAGTACTTC; CDR3: CASSTYYEQYF
D: TRBD1; J: TRBJ1-1; size: -; V: TRBV5-1; DNA: TGCGCCAGCAGCCTACTCGAATTAGGGGGCGGGTTCGGCGCTTTCTTT; CDR3: CASSLLELGGGFGAFF
D: -; J: TRBJ1-5; size: once; V: TRBV19; DNA: TGTGCCAGTAGTATAGAAATATCAGGGCCCTTGGGCCCCCAGCATTTT; CDR3: CASSIEISGPLGPQHF
D: -; J: TRBJ1-4; size: -; V: TRBV4-1; DNA: TGCGCCAGCAGCCAAGAAGGGGTGGAAAATGAAAAACTGTTTTTT; CDR3: CASSQEGVENEKLFF
D: -; J: TRBJ2-5; size: -; V: TRBV27; DNA: TGTGCCAGCAGGGAGGGGACAGCCCAAGAGACCCAGTACTTC; CDR3: CASREGTAQETQYF
D: TRBD1; J: TRBJ1-2; size: -; V: TRBV7-8; DNA: TGTGCCAGCAGCCCTAAGAGAACCGGGACAGGGGCCAAAAACTATGGCTACACCTTC; CDR3: CASSPKRTGTGAKNYGYTF
D: TRBD1; J: TRBJ1-2; size: -; V: TRBV2; DNA: TGTGCCAGCAGTGACACAGGGGCGACATTCTATGGCTACACCTTC; CDR3: CASSDTGATFYGYTF
D: TRBD2; J: TRBJ2-6; size: -; V: TRBV29-1; DNA: TGCAGCGGACTGGACGCGGGGGCTGGGGCCAACGTCCTGACTTTC; CDR3: CSGLDAGAGANVLTF
D: TRBD2; J: TRBJ2-7; size: -; V: TRBV5-4; DNA: TGTGCCAGCAGCCGAAATATAGCGGGGGCCTCCTACGAGCAGTACTTC; CDR3: CASSRNIAGASYEQYF
D: -; J: TRBJ2-5; size: -; V: TRBV9; DNA: TGTGCCAGCAGCGTAGCCTCACAGTTACAAGAGACCCAGTACTTC; CDR3: CASSVASQLQETQYF
D: TRBD1; J: TRBJ1-2; size: -; V: TRBV5-7; DNA: TGTGCCAGCAGCTTGGCCGTTGAGACAGGGGGTTCGGATTATGGCTACACCTTC; CDR3: CASSLAVETGGSDYGYTF
D: TRBD1; J: TRBJ2-7; size: -; V: TRBV4-1; DNA: TGCGCCAGCAGCCAATGGACAGGGAACGACGAGCAGTACTTC; CDR3: CASSQWTGNDEQYF
D: TRBD1; J: TRBJ1-5; size: -; V: TRBV7-9; DNA: TGTGCCAGCAGCGCGGGACAGAATCAGCCCCAGCATTTT; CDR3: CASSAGQNQPQHF
D: TRBD1; J: TRBJ1-5; size: -; V: TRBV7-9; DNA: TGTGCCAGCAGCTTAGGGGGGACAGGGAGTCAGCCCCAGCATTTT; CDR3: CASSLGGTGSQPQHF
D: TRBD2; J: TRBJ2-2; size: -; V: TRBV11-2; DNA: TGTGCCAGCAGCTTAAGGGCAGCGGGAATGAACACCGGGGAGCTGTTTTTT; CDR3: CASSLRAAGMNTGELFF
D: -; J: TRBJ2-1; size: once; V: TRBV18; DNA: TGTGCCAGCTCACCCCAGGGAAATGAGCAGTTCTTC; CDR3: CASSPQGNEQFF
D: TRBD1; J: TRBJ2-7; size: -; V: TRBV5-4; DNA: TGTGCCAGCAGCCATCAGACAGGGCCCTCCTACGAGCAGTACTTC; CDR3: CASSHQTGPSYEQYF
D: -; J: TRBJ1-2; size: -; V: TRBV6-5; DNA: TGTGCCAGCAGTTATCGCGACAGCTCTAACTATGGCTACACCTTC; CDR3: CASSYRDSSNYGYTF
D: TRBD1; J: TRBJ2-1; size: -; V: TRBV6-5; DNA: TGTGCCAGCAGTTTAGACAGGGGGCGCGCGCAGTTCTTC; CDR3: CASSLDRGRAQFF
D: -; J: TRBJ2-1; size: -; V: TRBV5-5; DNA: TGTGCCAGCAGCTGGAGCGGGACAACTAACGAGCAGTTCTTC; CDR3: CASSWSGTTNEQFF
D: -; J: TRBJ1-2; size: -; V: TRBV30; DNA: TGTGCCTGGAGTGGGGGCGCTTGGATCCTAGCTAACTATGGCTACACCTTC; CDR3: CAWSGGAWILANYGYTF
D: -; J: TRBJ2-6; size: -; V: TRBV6-5; DNA: TGTGCTTCCACAGCATCCTCTGGGGCCAACGTCCTGACTTTC; CDR3: CASTASSGANVLTF
D: TRBD2; J: TRBJ2-7; size: -; V: TRBV27; DNA: TGTGCCAGCAGGCTAGCGGGAGGGCAGGAGCAGTACTTC; CDR3: CASRLAGGQEQYF
D: TRBD1; J: TRBJ1-4; size: few; V: TRBV19; DNA: TGTGCCAGTAGTATAAGGACAGGACCAAATGAAAAACTGTTTTTT; CDR3: CASSIRTGPNEKLFF
D: TRBD1; J: TRBJ2-7; size: -; V: TRBV14; DNA: TGTGCCAGCAGCCAAGATCCGGACAGGGTATTTCATTACGAGCAGTACTTC; CDR3: CASSQDPDRVFHYEQYF
D: -; J: TRBJ1-1; size: -; V: TRBV19; DNA: TGTGCCACCTCGGACAGACACCGGAACACTGAAGCTTTCTTT; CDR3: CATSDRHRNTEAFF
D: -; J: TRBJ1-5; size: -; V: TRBV30; DNA: TGTGCCTGGAGTGTACCGGCAGGGCCCCAGCATTTT; CDR3: CAWSVPAGPQHF
D: TRBD1; J: TRBJ2-1; size: -; V: TRBV6-5; DNA: TGTGCCAGCAGTGTAAGGGACAGTACATTCAATGAGCAGTTCTTC; CDR3: CASSVRDSTFNEQFF
D: TRBD1; J: TRBJ1-1; size: -; V: TRBV5-1; DNA: TGCGCCAGCAGCTTGGCCGGGACAGGGTACAACACTGAAGCTTTCTTT; CDR3: CASSLAGTGYNTEAFF
D: -; J: TRBJ1-2; size: few; V: TRBV5-1; DNA: TGCGCCAGCAGCTTGGGGGGAGATGGCTACACCTTC; CDR3: CASSLGGDGYTF
D: TRBD2; J: TRBJ2-5; size: -; V: TRBV4-1; DNA: TGCGCCAGCAGCCAAGATCGTATAGCGGGGGGCCAAGAGACCCAGTACTTC; CDR3: CASSQDRIAGGQETQYF
D: TRBD2; J: TRBJ2-5; size: few; V: TRBV29-1; DNA: TGCAGCGTTGATGTGGGGGGGTCCGGGGGGACCCAGTACTTC; CDR3: CSVDVGGSGGTQYF
D: -; J: TRBJ1-1; size: -; V: TRBV10-3; DNA: TGTGCCATCAGTCGACAGGACAGTGAAGCTTTCTTT; CDR3: CAISRQDSEAFF
D: TRBD2; J: TRBJ2-3; size: -; V: TRBV18; DNA: TGTGCCAGCTCACCAGCGGGAGGGCCAGATACGCAGTATTTT; CDR3: CASSPAGGPDTQYF
D: -; J: TRBJ1-1; size: -; V: TRBV9; DNA: TGTGCCAGCAGCGGCGGGAAAGGGACGTTGAACACTGAAGCTTTCTTT; CDR3: CASSGGKGTLNTEAFF
D: -; J: TRBJ1-2; size: -; V: TRBV6-5; DNA: TGTGCCAGCAGTACAGGGAGTGGCTACACCTTC; CDR3: CASSTGSGYTF
D: -; J: TRBJ1-2; size: -; V: TRBV6-6; DNA: TGTGCCAGCAGCATCGGCGGGACGAACTATGGCTACACCTTC; CDR3: CASSIGGTNYGYTF
D: -; J: TRBJ2-3; size: -; V: TRBV4-1; DNA: TGCGCCAGCAACTCCTCCCCGGGGAGCACAGATACGCAGTATTTT; CDR3: CASNSSPGSTDTQYF
D: TRBD2; J: TRBJ2-7; size: -; V: TRBV10-3; DNA: TGTGCCATCAGTTCTCACCTAGGACTAGCGGGAGTGGCGGACGAGCAGTACTTC; CDR3: CAISSHLGLAGVADEQYF
D: -; J: TRBJ2-2; size: -; V: TRBV29-1; DNA: TGCAGCGTTGGCAGGGTTCCCGGGGAGCTGTTTTTT; CDR3: CSVGRVPGELFF
D: -; J: TRBJ1-1; size: -; V: TRBV10-1; DNA: TGCGCCAGCAGTGAGTCGATCCGTAGCCAGAACACTGAAGCTTTCTTT; CDR3: CASSESIRSQNTEAFF
D: TRBD1; J: TRBJ1-2; size: -; V: TRBV19; DNA: TGTGCCAGTAGTACCCAGGACAGGGCTTTGTATGGCTACACCTTC; CDR3: CASSTQDRALYGYTF